What follows are 11 T cell receptor beta chains derived from one specimen sequenced in a study of blood T cell repertoires in COVID-19. Here immunoSEQ multiplex PCR was the method, and the copy in TCRdb shows in-frame clones only, minus some. Of over 250,000 clones listed, over 85% are singletons. Sequenced material: PBMCs or T cells enriched from blood (not recorded which). The receptor set was obtained from a man between 60 and 70 years old who had recovered from COVID-19.

V is TRBV12-3 or TRBV12-4 and J is TRBJ1-1; TRBD1 might be the D (6 bases). With 6 bases removed from V and 4 bases from J, the gap between germline ends came to 12 bases. This CDR3 region has 13 residues. The CDR3 sequence: CASRFADSTEAFF. CDR3 DNA: TGTGCCAGCAGGTTCGCGGACAGCACTGAAGCTTTCTTT.

V is TRBV27 and J is TRBJ2-4, with D possibly TRBD2 on 6 matching bases. CDR1 MNHEY and CDR2 SMNVEV come from the germline V gene (reference sequence). Trimming pared 1 base from V and 6 bases from J, leaving 10 bases between. This CDR3 has 14 amino acids. CDR3: CASSLYQGGNIQYF. The CDR3 DNA follows: TGTGCCAGCAGTTTATACCAGGGAGGAAACATTCAGTACTTC.

The rearrangement links TRBV6-5 to TRBJ2-2, with D possibly matching TRBD1 (5 bases). CDR3 length: 16 residues. Trimming took 2 bases from V and 2 from J, leaving 12 bases between them. Germline assignment: CDR1 MNHEY and CDR2 SVGAGI. CDR3 in amino acids: CASSYRTHPNTGELFF. CDR3 sequence (DNA): TGTGCCAGCAGTTACCGGACACACCCTAACACCGGGGAGCTGTTTTTT.

V is TRBV10-3 and J is TRBJ2-7, with TRBD1 matching 8 bases. The CDR3 has 13 amino acids. Germline V gene data show CDR1 as ENHRY and CDR2 as SYGVKD. The ends lost 11 bases at V and 5 bases at J; junction bases unmatched: 11. CDR3 sequence (DNA): TGTGCCGCCCGCCCCCAGGGGGCCCACGAGCAGTACTTC. This gives the protein CAARPQGAHEQYF.

V usage is TRBV3-1 (or the pseudogene TRBV3-2) and J usage is TRBJ1-2; 7 positions agree with TRBD1. This CDR3 has 13 amino acids. With V trimmed by 4 bases and J by 7 bases, 6 bases remained unmatched. Germline-derived CDR1 and CDR2 are LGHDT and YNNKEL (reference sequence). As DNA, the CDR3 is TGTGCCAGCAGCCCCTCTAGACAGGGTGGCTACACCTTC. This codes for CASSPSRQGGYTF.

In this sample, this clone turned up once. V gene TRBV24-1 combines with J gene TRBJ2-2, with 8 bases identical to TRBD1. The CDR3 is made up of 16 amino acids. The trim removed 4 bases at V and 2 bases at J, leaving 5 bases unmatched. CDR1 KGHDR and CDR2 SFDVKD come from the germline V gene. CDR3 in DNA: TGTGCCACCAGTGACTACCAGGGGGCCAACACCGGGGAGCTGTTTTTT. It translates to CATSDYQGANTGELFF.

The V and J genes are TRBV27 and TRBJ2-1; TRBD1 might be the D (6 bases). The CDR3 sequence is 11 residues long. The germline gives CDR1 MNHEY, CDR2 SMNVEV (reference sequence). V lost 6 bases and J lost 9, with 9 bases in between. CDR3 amino acids: CASRQGGEQFF. In nucleotides, the CDR3 is TGTGCCAGCAGACAGGGTGGTGAGCAGTTCTTC.

This sequence joins TRBV25-1 and TRBJ1-2; D is undetermined. The CDR3 spans 15 residues. Germline values: CDR1 MGHDK, CDR2 SYGVNS. V was pared by 1 base and J by 3 bases, with 12 bases between. The CDR3 DNA sequence: TGTGCCAGCAGTGAATCTGCCGGGAGAGACTATGGCTACACCTTC. Amino acid sequence: CASSESAGRDYGYTF.

The rearrangement joins TRBV30 to TRBJ1-6; 8 nucleotides align to TRBD1. The germline CDR1 and CDR2 sequences are GTSNPN and SVGIG (reference sequence). The ends lost 0 bases at V and 8 bases at J; junction bases unmatched: 3. This CDR3 is 14 amino acids long. In DNA, the CDR3 is TGTGCCTGGAGTGTATCAGGGGGCTATTCACCCCTCCACTTT. As protein: CAWSVSGGYSPLHF.

For the CDR3, the DNA is TGTGCCAGCTCTCCGGGATTCACAGATACGCAGTATTTT. This encodes CASSPGFTDTQYF. The chain couples TRBV7-9 to TRBJ2-3; D possibly corresponds to TRBD2 (5 bases). Per the germline V gene, CDR1 is SEHNR and CDR2 is FQNEAQ (reference sequence). V lost 8 bases, J lost 2 bases, and 11 bases lay in between. There are 13 residues in the CDR3.

This clone has a single count. The rearrangement joins TRBV9 to TRBJ1-2; no clear D. Germline-derived CDR1 and CDR2 are SGDLS and YYNGEE. Trimming stripped 0 bases from V and 6 bases from J, with 6 bases between. This CDR3 comprises 12 residues. CDR3 sequence (DNA): TGTGCCAGCAGCGTAGGTGGGCATGGCTACACCTTC. Residues: CASSVGGHGYTF.